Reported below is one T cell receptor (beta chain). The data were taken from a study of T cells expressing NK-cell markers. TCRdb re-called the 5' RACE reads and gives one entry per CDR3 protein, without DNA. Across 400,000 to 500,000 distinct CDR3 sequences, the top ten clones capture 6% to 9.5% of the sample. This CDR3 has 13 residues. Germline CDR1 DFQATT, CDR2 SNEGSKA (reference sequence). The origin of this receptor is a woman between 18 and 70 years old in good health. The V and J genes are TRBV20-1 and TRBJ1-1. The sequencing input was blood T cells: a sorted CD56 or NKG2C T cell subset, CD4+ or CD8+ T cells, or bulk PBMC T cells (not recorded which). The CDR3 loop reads CSAMLHVGSSAFF.